Listed below are T cell receptor beta chains from one sample, sequenced in a study of OX40 agonist ivuxolimab in advanced cancers. TCRdb's table, derived via immunoSEQ multiplex PCR, lists solely in-frame clones and lacks some. The sample shows tens of thousands of clones, about 86% of them seen only once. The material sequenced was CD4+ or CD8+ T cells sorted from blood, taken in a trial of the OX40 agonist ivuxolimab. Source of these receptors: an adult with an advanced solid tumor such as melanoma, head and neck, liver or kidney cancer. The CDR3 runs from the conserved cysteine through the conserved F or W. Fields, in order: D gene, clone size, V gene, J gene, CDR3 protein, CDR3 DNA. A D gene is named only where the DNA matches it firmly. The size entry is marked missing in some rows and otherwise reads once, few, many or a size class.

>TRBD1|NA|TRBV12-5|TRBJ2-1
CASQPANRGHNEQFF
TGTGCTAGTCAACCTGCGAACAGGGGGCATAATGAGCAGTTCTTC
>NA|NA|TRBV30|TRBJ1-2
CGGYGYTF
TGTGGGGGGTATGGCTACACCTTC
>NA|few|TRBV4-1|TRBJ1-4
CASSQATGWELFF
TGCGCCAGCAGCCAAGCCACAGGGTGGGAACTGTTTTTT
>TRBD1|NA|TRBV6-6|TRBJ1-6
CASSGDSKPLHF
TGTGCCAGCAGTGGGGACAGCAAACCCCTCCACTTT
>NA|NA|TRBV27|TRBJ2-7
CASSLSGYSATTYEQYF
TGTGCCAGCAGTTTATCGGGATACTCAGCGACGACCTACGAGCAGTACTTC
>TRBD1|NA|TRBV18|TRBJ1-1
CASSLGQGLVAEAFF
TGTGCCAGCTCCCTCGGACAGGGGCTGGTAGCTGAAGCTTTCTTT
>NA|NA|TRBV11-2|TRBJ1-2
CASSSLRNYGYTF
TGTGCCAGCAGCTCCTTAAGGAACTATGGCTACACCTTC
>NA|NA|TRBV19|TRBJ1-5
CASREQGGSNQPQHF
TGTGCCAGTAGGGAACAGGGCGGTAGCAATCAGCCCCAGCATTTT
>NA|once|TRBV11-1|TRBJ1-2
CASSLGAGSGYTF
TGTGCCAGCAGCTTAGGGGCCGGCAGTGGCTACACCTTC
>NA|few|TRBV6-5|TRBJ1-5
CASSYGFSSNQPQHF
TGTGCCAGCAGTTACGGTTTTTCCAGCAATCAGCCCCAGCATTTT
>NA|NA|TRBV6-6|TRBJ1-1
CASMGRGGRNTEAFF
TGTGCCAGCATGGGGAGGGGGGGCAGGAACACTGAAGCTTTCTTT
>NA|NA|TRBV29-1|TRBJ1-2
CSVEGTGVLRGGYTF
TGCAGCGTTGAAGGTACCGGGGTCCTGAGAGGAGGCTACACCTTC
>TRBD1|NA|TRBV18|TRBJ2-3
CASSPPGQGMKGTQYF
TGTGCCAGCTCGCCCCCGGGACAGGGGATGAAGGGTACGCAGTATTTT
>TRBD2|NA|TRBV30|TRBJ2-1
CAWTSGGPYNEQFF
TGTGCCTGGACTAGCGGGGGGCCCTACAATGAGCAGTTCTTC
>NA|NA|TRBV10-1|TRBJ1-5
CASSESGDGQPQHF
TGCGCCAGCAGTGAGTCGGGGGATGGTCAGCCCCAGCATTTT
>NA|few|TRBV7-9|TRBJ1-2
CASSLEGRFSGYTF
TGTGCCAGCAGCTTAGAGGGCAGATTCTCTGGCTACACCTTC
>TRBD1|NA|TRBV6-1|TRBJ1-5
CASSAQRQGVGGQPQHF
TGTGCCAGCAGTGCCCAGAGACAGGGCGTAGGAGGTCAGCCCCAGCATTTT
>NA|NA|TRBV4-2|TRBJ1-5
CASSQLWDNRQPQHF
TGTGCCAGCAGCCAACTGTGGGACAACCGTCAGCCCCAGCATTTT
>NA|NA|TRBV7-3|TRBJ2-1
CASSLILGSNEQFF
TGTGCCAGCAGCTTAATACTAGGTTCCAATGAGCAGTTCTTC
>NA|NA|TRBV27|TRBJ2-1
CASSYSGYNEQFF
TGTGCCAGCAGTTATTCAGGTTACAATGAGCAGTTCTTC
>TRBD2|NA|TRBV2|TRBJ2-3
CASRASGDTQYF
TGTGCCAGCAGGGCTAGCGGGGATACGCAGTATTTT
>NA|NA|TRBV6-5|TRBJ1-2
CASSSGTFRGYTF
TGTGCCAGCAGTTCGGGGACTTTCAGGGGCTACACCTTC
>NA|NA|TRBV6-5|TRBJ1-4
CASSYSGSNEKLFF
TGTGCCAGCAGTTACTCGGGCAGCAATGAAAAACTGTTTTTT
>TRBD1|once|TRBV5-3|TRBJ2-7
CARSLGDRTYEQYF
TGTGCCAGAAGCTTAGGGGACAGGACCTACGAGCAGTACTTC
>TRBD1|NA|TRBV6-5|TRBJ1-2
CASSWGQGHYGYTF
TGTGCCAGCAGTTGGGGACAGGGACACTATGGCTACACCTTC
>TRBD1|many|TRBV20-1|TRBJ1-3
CSARTGDTIYF
TGCAGTGCTCGTACAGGGGATACCATATATTTT
>NA|NA|TRBV9|TRBJ2-7
CASSPGNLYSYEQYF
TGTGCCAGCAGCCCCGGGAACCTATACTCCTACGAGCAGTACTTC
>TRBD1|once|TRBV10-3|TRBJ2-7
CAIRGGQGRDEQYF
TGTGCCATCAGGGGAGGACAGGGGAGGGACGAGCAGTACTTC
>NA|NA|TRBV7-2|TRBJ1-6
CASSRQVSPLHF
TGTGCCAGCAGCCGACAGGTATCACCCCTCCACTTT
>NA|NA|TRBV6-1|TRBJ1-1
CASRETGNTEAFF
TGTGCCAGCAGGGAGACAGGGAACACTGAAGCTTTCTTT
>NA|NA|TRBV30|TRBJ1-5
CAWGSGTDQPQHF
TGTGCCTGGGGCTCCGGGACGGATCAGCCCCAGCATTTT